This entry lists 15 T cell receptor beta chains sequenced from one sample in a study of shared clonotypes between healthy human individuals (dated by TCRdb to 2020 to 2021). Library prep was done by the immunoSEQ multiplex PCR assay. TCRdb re-hosts the immuneACCESS table, in-frame sequences only. Its copies lack some clones; in the studies checked, an unresolved V gene accounts for under half of them, and the cause for the rest is not known. In all, the sample holds 2 million to 2.5 million clones, and around 92% of those were seen once. 0.37% of the sample comes from the top ten. The sequenced sample consisted of naive CD4+ T cells from PBMCs. Interpreted using the paper, the cell subset or site label stands for: CD45RA+ positively selected. The receptor set was obtained from a man younger than 30 in good health. Some clones in this sample may be carry-over from other donors' samples.

CDR3 in amino acids: CATRLSASFNYGYTF. The CDR3 DNA is TGTGCCACGCGTCTGTCGGCTTCTTTTAACTATGGCTACACCTTC. The V call is TRBV28, the J call TRBJ1-2; D call uncertain. This CDR3 contains 15 residues. Trimming removed 10 bases from V and 1 base from J, with 19 bases in between. Germline CDR1 is MDHEN and CDR2 is SYDVKM.

A single count supports this clone. The chain has TRBV4-1 and TRBJ1-1; D gene uncertain. The germline V and J ends were trimmed by 3 bases and 1 base, with 12 bases remaining between them. The CDR3 consists of 15 residues. Germline values: CDR1 MGHRA, CDR2 YSYEKL. This CDR3 is CASSQDPVANTEAFF. CDR3 bases: TGCGCCAGCAGCCAGGACCCGGTCGCGAACACTGAAGCTTTCTTT.

The chain uses TRBV5-4 and TRBJ2-7; 10 nucleotides agree with TRBD2. The CDR3 has 15 residues. The germline V gene has CDR1 SGHNT and CDR2 YYREEE (reference sequence). Unmatched junction bases numbered 6, after V lost 3 bases and J lost 3 bases. CDR3 loop: CASSSWTSGNYEQYF. The CDR3 region has the DNA TGTGCCAGCAGCTCTTGGACTAGCGGCAACTACGAGCAGTACTTC.

This rearrangement joins TRBV4-1 to TRBJ2-3; 9 bases fit TRBD2. The CDR3 totals 13 residues. CDR1 and CDR2 from the germline V gene are MGHRA and YSYEKL. V dropped 6 bases and J dropped 3; count of bases not matched to a gene: 1. CDR3 protein: CASRREGTDTQYF. CDR3 nucleotides: TGCGCCAGCAGGCGGGAGGGGACAGATACGCAGTATTTT.

The chain couples TRBV9 to TRBJ2-3; 10 bases fit TRBD2. The CDR3 runs to 16 residues. Germline CDR1 is SGDLS and CDR2 is YYNGEE. V lost 4 bases and J lost 2; bases outside the gene matches: 7. The DNA of the CDR3 is TGTGCCAGCAGCTCCTTTAGCGGGAGGACCACAGATACGCAGTATTTT. This gives the protein CASSSFSGRTTDTQYF.

This rearrangement joins TRBV19 to TRBJ1-2; D is possibly TRBD1 (5 bases). The CDR3 spans 16 residues. Germline V gene data show CDR1 as LNHDA and CDR2 as SQIVND (reference sequence). With 5 bases removed from V and 4 bases from J, the gap between germline ends came to 20 bases. The chain's CDR3 is CASSPTAGRSVYGYTF. The DNA for the CDR3 is TGTGCCAGTAGTCCCACCGCGGGACGGTCGGTCTATGGCTACACCTTC.

This clone was seen a single time. CDR3 in DNA: TGTGCCAGCAGTTGCTACCGCCCGAGTTCGAACACCGGGGAGCTGTTTTTT. It specifies CASSCYRPSSNTGELFF. V gene TRBV6-7 combines with J gene TRBJ2-2; D not resolved. TRBV6-7 is designated an ORF whose function remains uncertain. The length of the CDR3 is 17 residues. The ends were cut back, 4 bases at V and 0 bases at J, with 15 bases in the middle.

The V and J genes are TRBV7-2 and TRBJ2-7; no reliable D call. Deletions cut 2 bases from V and 6 bases from J, with 14 bases between. This CDR3 region has 14 residues. Germline CDR1 reads SGHTA; CDR2 reads FQGNSA. This chain's CDR3 is CASSLLPQSAEQYF. The CDR3 bases are TGTGCCAGCAGCTTACTGCCCCAGTCTGCCGAGCAGTACTTC.

V and J are TRBV18 and TRBJ2-3; the match to TRBD1 covers 10 bases. Germline assignment: CDR1 KGHSH and CDR2 LQKENI. V trimming: 4 bases; J trimming: 6 bases; junction bases outside the gene matches: 7. The CDR3 consists of 15 residues. The CDR3: CASSLGTGAGDTQYF. CDR3 DNA: TGTGCCAGCTCACTTGGGACAGGGGCTGGGGATACGCAGTATTTT.

The chain combines TRBV7-2 with TRBJ2-2; the D gene could be TRBD1 or TRBD2 (5 bases each). CDR3 length: 19 amino acids. V was shortened by 1 base and J by 6 bases, with 24 bases between the two germline ends. CDR1 SGHTA and CDR2 FQGNSA come from the germline V gene. The CDR3 bases are TGTGCCAGCAGCTTAGTAGCAGGTTTGGGGTACGGGGCTCCCGGGGAGCTGTTTTTT. This gives the protein CASSLVAGLGYGAPGELFF.

J is TRBJ1-5 and V is TRBV28; D gene unclear. V lost 6 bases and J lost 0, with 9 bases in between. The germline gives CDR1 MDHEN, CDR2 SYDVKM. The CDR3 is made up of 14 amino acids. The CDR3 nucleotides are TGTGCCAGCAGCTCCGGACTTAGCAATCAGCCCCAGCATTTT. Protein product: CASSSGLSNQPQHF.

The V call is TRBV7-2, the J call TRBJ2-1; no clear D. CDR1 and CDR2 from the germline V gene are SGHTA and FQGNSA. The V gene lost 3 bases and the J gene lost 0 bases, with 9 bases spanning the gap. CDR3 length equals 15 residues. CDR3 amino acids: CASSFSGHSYNEQFF. As DNA, the CDR3 is TGTGCCAGCAGCTTCAGTGGGCACTCCTACAATGAGCAGTTCTTC.

Note on this clone: The same CDR3 can be traced to other DNA sequences in this sample. The rearrangement joins TRBV28 to TRBJ2-1, with 15 bases aligning to TRBD2. CDR1 and CDR2 (germline): MDHEN, SYDVKM. The length of the CDR3 is 15 residues. V was pared by 2 bases and J by 7 bases, with 0 bases of the junction left unmatched. The CDR3 DNA follows: TGTGCCAGCAGTTTAGGGACTAGCGGGAGGAATGAGCAGTTCTTC. It is translated as CASSLGTSGRNEQFF.

This chain uses TRBV10-3 with TRBJ1-6; D is perhaps TRBD1 (5 bases). Per germline, CDR1 ENHRY and CDR2 SYGVKD. This CDR3 region has 16 residues. V was clipped by 3 bases and J by 9 bases, with 18 bases between them. The CDR3 region is CAISEWGPPPSSPLHF. DNA of the CDR3: TGTGCCATCAGTGAATGGGGCCCCCCACCCAGTTCACCCCTCCACTTT.

The J gene is TRBJ2-2, the V gene TRBV7-2; no firm D call. V lost 5 bases and J 5 bases, leaving 6 bases between the germline ends. This CDR3 has 12 amino acids. Germline CDR1 is SGHTA and CDR2 is FQGNSA. CDR3 protein: CASSPHTGELFF. The CDR3 nucleotides are TGTGCCAGCAGCCCCCATACCGGGGAGCTGTTTTTT.